The rows below give T cell receptor beta chains drawn from one sample of a study of cytomegalovirus exposure and HLA in healthy donors. Produced via immunoSEQ multiplex PCR; TCRdb's table is partial and in-frame only. The data show over 75,000 clones, about 81% seen once. What was sequenced was PBMCs. These receptors all come from a woman aged 50 to 60 in good health and CMV-seronegative. Both conserved end residues are part of each CDR3. Fields, in order: V gene, D gene, J gene, clone size, CDR3 DNA, CDR3 protein. The D gene is left open where the match is weak. Expanded clones get a size class; other rows say once, few or many, or leave the size out.

V gene: TRBV6-5
D gene: NA
J gene: TRBJ1-5
clone size: NA
CDR3 DNA: TGTGCCAGCAGTCCTGGACGGGGGAGCAATCAGCCCCAGCATTTT
CDR3 protein: CASSPGRGSNQPQHF

V gene: TRBV15
D gene: TRBD2
J gene: TRBJ2-5
clone size: NA
CDR3 DNA: TGTGCCACCAGCAGAGATCGGGATAGCGGGAGGGCAAGGGAGACCCAGTACTTC
CDR3 protein: CATSRDRDSGRARETQYF

V gene: TRBV5-1
D gene: NA
J gene: TRBJ2-1
clone size: NA
CDR3 DNA: TGCGCCAGCAGCTTGGGGCAGGGAACCTACAATGAGCAGTTCTTC
CDR3 protein: CASSLGQGTYNEQFF

V gene: TRBV7-3
D gene: NA
J gene: TRBJ2-2
clone size: NA
CDR3 DNA: TGTGCCAGCAGCCCCTACACCGGGGAGCTGTTTTTT
CDR3 protein: CASSPYTGELFF

V gene: TRBV7-2
D gene: NA
J gene: TRBJ1-5
clone size: NA
CDR3 DNA: TGTGCCAGCACCATCCGCGGGGGGAGAAATCAGCCCCAGCATTTT
CDR3 protein: CASTIRGGRNQPQHF

V gene: TRBV29-1
D gene: TRBD1
J gene: TRBJ1-1
clone size: few
CDR3 DNA: TGCAGCGTTGAGGAGGGGGCGCAGGGCACTGAAGCTTTCTTT
CDR3 protein: CSVEEGAQGTEAFF

V gene: TRBV6-1
D gene: NA
J gene: TRBJ2-7
clone size: NA
CDR3 DNA: TGTGCCAGCTCAATGGGGGCCTACTCCTACGAGCAGTACTTC
CDR3 protein: CASSMGAYSYEQYF

V gene: TRBV7-9
D gene: TRBD1
J gene: TRBJ2-7
clone size: NA
CDR3 DNA: TGTGCCAGCTCGGGGGCAGGGGGCTTCTACGAGCAGTACTTC
CDR3 protein: CASSGAGGFYEQYF

V gene: TRBV5-1
D gene: NA
J gene: TRBJ2-7
clone size: NA
CDR3 DNA: TGCGCCAGCAGCTTGGCAGGCAGCTCCTACGAGCAGTACTTC
CDR3 protein: CASSLAGSSYEQYF

V gene: TRBV5-6
D gene: NA
J gene: TRBJ2-3
clone size: NA
CDR3 DNA: TGTGCCAGCAGCATAAACGGGGGTAGCACAGATACGCAGTATTTT
CDR3 protein: CASSINGGSTDTQYF

V gene: TRBV28
D gene: TRBD1
J gene: TRBJ2-2
clone size: NA
CDR3 DNA: TGTGCCAGCAGGAGGGGGCTTGTATCCGGGGAGCTGTTTTTT
CDR3 protein: CASRRGLVSGELFF

V gene: TRBV7-2
D gene: TRBD1
J gene: TRBJ2-1
clone size: few
CDR3 DNA: TGTGCCAGCAGCCCGCCTCCTTCAGGGACAGGGAATGAGCAGTTCTTC
CDR3 protein: CASSPPPSGTGNEQFF

V gene: TRBV30
D gene: NA
J gene: TRBJ1-1
clone size: NA
CDR3 DNA: TGTGCCTGGAAAGCAGGGCTGACTGAAGCTTTCTTT
CDR3 protein: CAWKAGLTEAFF

V gene: TRBV2
D gene: TRBD2
J gene: TRBJ2-3
clone size: NA
CDR3 DNA: TGTGCCAGCAGTGAAGCGGGACTAGCATGGGGTACTAGCACAGATACGCAGTATTTT
CDR3 protein: CASSEAGLAWGTSTDTQYF

V gene: TRBV27
D gene: TRBD2
J gene: TRBJ2-5
clone size: NA
CDR3 DNA: TGTGCCAGCAGTACAAATGCTCCGGGAGGATTTCAAGAGACCCAGTACTTC
CDR3 protein: CASSTNAPGGFQETQYF

V gene: TRBV9
D gene: NA
J gene: TRBJ2-5
clone size: NA
CDR3 DNA: TGTGCCAGCAGCGAGAGATCGATGGGGGGAGAGACCCAGTACTTC
CDR3 protein: CASSERSMGGETQYF

V gene: TRBV29-1
D gene: TRBD1
J gene: TRBJ2-7
clone size: NA
CDR3 DNA: TGCAGCGTCGTAGGACAGGGCACACCTAGCTCCTACGAGCAGTACTTC
CDR3 protein: CSVVGQGTPSSYEQYF

V gene: TRBV19
D gene: TRBD2
J gene: TRBJ2-2
clone size: NA
CDR3 DNA: TGTGCCAGTAGTGGGGTGGGAGGGCTCGCCGGGGGGCTGTTTTTT
CDR3 protein: CASSGVGGLAGGLFF

V gene: TRBV5-4
D gene: TRBD1
J gene: TRBJ2-5
clone size: NA
CDR3 DNA: TGTGCCAGCAGCAACCGGGACAGCCATTCGGGCCAGTACTTC
CDR3 protein: CASSNRDSHSGQYF

V gene: TRBV9
D gene: NA
J gene: TRBJ2-2
clone size: once
CDR3 DNA: TGTGCCAGCAGTAAGGGGACCGGGGAGCTGTTTTTT
CDR3 protein: CASSKGTGELFF

V gene: TRBV29-1
D gene: NA
J gene: TRBJ2-3
clone size: NA
CDR3 DNA: TGCAGCGTGTCCGGGGGTGCGGCAGATACGCAGTATTTT
CDR3 protein: CSVSGGAADTQYF

V gene: TRBV10-1
D gene: TRBD2
J gene: TRBJ2-1
clone size: NA
CDR3 DNA: TGCGCCAGTTCAGCGGGAGTGGAATACAATGAGCAGTTCTTC
CDR3 protein: CASSAGVEYNEQFF

V gene: TRBV27
D gene: TRBD2
J gene: TRBJ2-1
clone size: NA
CDR3 DNA: TGTGCCAGCGGAGGACTAGCGGGCAATGAGCAGTTCTTC
CDR3 protein: CASGGLAGNEQFF

V gene: TRBV9
D gene: NA
J gene: TRBJ2-2
clone size: few
CDR3 DNA: TGTGCCAGCAGCGTAGCGGCAGGAACGAACACCGGGGAGCTGTTTTTT
CDR3 protein: CASSVAAGTNTGELFF

V gene: TRBV5-1
D gene: NA
J gene: TRBJ1-1
clone size: NA
CDR3 DNA: TGCGCCAGCAGCTTACAGAACTCGAACACTGAAGCTTTCTTT
CDR3 protein: CASSLQNSNTEAFF

V gene: TRBV7-6
D gene: TRBD2
J gene: TRBJ2-1
clone size: NA
CDR3 DNA: TGTGCCAGCAGCTCCCCCGGGGCTAGCGGGAGGGGTACCTACAATGAGCAGTTCTTC
CDR3 protein: CASSSPGASGRGTYNEQFF

V gene: TRBV10-2
D gene: NA
J gene: TRBJ2-3
clone size: NA
CDR3 DNA: TGCGCCAGCGCGGGGCCAGATACGCAGTATTTT
CDR3 protein: CASAGPDTQYF

V gene: TRBV25-1
D gene: NA
J gene: TRBJ2-7
clone size: NA
CDR3 DNA: TGTGCCAGCAGCGGATCGGGACTCCGATTCCTCGAGCAGTACTTC
CDR3 protein: CASSGSGLRFLEQYF

V gene: TRBV4-1
D gene: TRBD2
J gene: TRBJ2-1
clone size: NA
CDR3 DNA: TGCGCCAGCAGCCGTGCTGGGCTAGCGGGCCTTTACAATGAGCAGTTCTTC
CDR3 protein: CASSRAGLAGLYNEQFF

V gene: TRBV6-1
D gene: NA
J gene: TRBJ1-5
clone size: NA
CDR3 DNA: TGTGCCAGCAGTGAAGCGGGAGGGGGGGCTAGCGTTCAGCCCCAGCATTTT
CDR3 protein: CASSEAGGGASVQPQHF

V gene: TRBV27
D gene: TRBD1
J gene: TRBJ1-6
clone size: NA
CDR3 DNA: TGTGCCAGCAGTTTAAAAGGGGGCGGCTATAATTCACCCCTCCACTTT
CDR3 protein: CASSLKGGGYNSPLHF

V gene: TRBV9
D gene: NA
J gene: TRBJ2-7
clone size: NA
CDR3 DNA: TGTGCCAGCAGCCTTTACGGAGGGACGGACGAGCAGTACTTC
CDR3 protein: CASSLYGGTDEQYF

V gene: TRBV5-1
D gene: TRBD1
J gene: TRBJ1-1
clone size: few
CDR3 DNA: TGCGCCAGCAGCTTATCAGGGGGGCTAGGCACTGAAGCTTTCTTT
CDR3 protein: CASSLSGGLGTEAFF

V gene: TRBV28
D gene: NA
J gene: TRBJ1-1
clone size: NA
CDR3 DNA: TGTGCCAGCAGTTTATTACAGAGGAACACTGAAGCTTTCTTT
CDR3 protein: CASSLLQRNTEAFF

V gene: TRBV4-1
D gene: NA
J gene: TRBJ2-1
clone size: NA
CDR3 DNA: TGCGCCAGCAGCCTAGACACTCCAAATGAGCAGTTCTTC
CDR3 protein: CASSLDTPNEQFF

V gene: TRBV30
D gene: TRBD1
J gene: TRBJ1-6
clone size: NA
CDR3 DNA: TGTGCCTGGAGTGGGGGACAGGAGAATTCACCCCTCCACTTT
CDR3 protein: CAWSGGQENSPLHF

V gene: TRBV5-6
D gene: NA
J gene: TRBJ2-7
clone size: once
CDR3 DNA: TGTGCCAGCAGCAAACCGGGACAAACGGGCGAGCAGTACTTC
CDR3 protein: CASSKPGQTGEQYF

V gene: TRBV28
D gene: NA
J gene: TRBJ1-2
clone size: NA
CDR3 DNA: TGTGCCAGCAGTACAGTGGGCGGCTACACCTTC
CDR3 protein: CASSTVGGYTF

V gene: TRBV28
D gene: TRBD1
J gene: TRBJ1-4
clone size: NA
CDR3 DNA: TGTGCCAGCAGTCCGACAGGGGGCCCCACTTACGGTGAAAAACTGTTTTTT
CDR3 protein: CASSPTGGPTYGEKLFF

V gene: TRBV6-1
D gene: TRBD1
J gene: TRBJ1-5
clone size: NA
CDR3 DNA: TGTGCCAGCAGGGAATTCGGGATAGTGTGGCAGGGGGCCGATCAGCCCCAGCATTTT
CDR3 protein: CASREFGIVWQGADQPQHF

V gene: TRBV11-3
D gene: TRBD1
J gene: TRBJ2-3
clone size: NA
CDR3 DNA: TGTGCCAGCAGCTTAGGGACAGGGGGTCGCGCAGATACGCAGTATTTT
CDR3 protein: CASSLGTGGRADTQYF